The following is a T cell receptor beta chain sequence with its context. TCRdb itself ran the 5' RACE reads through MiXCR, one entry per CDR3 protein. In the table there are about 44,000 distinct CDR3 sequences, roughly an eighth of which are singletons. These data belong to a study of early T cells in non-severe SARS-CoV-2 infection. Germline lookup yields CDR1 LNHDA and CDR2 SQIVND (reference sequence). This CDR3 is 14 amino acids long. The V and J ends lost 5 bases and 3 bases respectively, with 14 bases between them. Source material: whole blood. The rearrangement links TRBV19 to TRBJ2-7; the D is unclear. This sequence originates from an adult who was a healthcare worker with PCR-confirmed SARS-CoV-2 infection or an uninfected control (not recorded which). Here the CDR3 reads CASSSVAGYYEQYF. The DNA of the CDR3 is TGTGCCAGTAGTTCGGTGGCTGGATACTACGAGCAGTACTTC.